Following are 15 T cell receptor beta chains from one sample sequenced in a study of beta chain features in type 1 diabetes. Study-wide results and caveats: All four CD4+ subsets of Type 1 diabetes patients contained TCRB CDR3s that were moderately but significantly shorter.

Sequencing targeted expressed TCRB transcripts, as all isolated RNA had been reverse transcribed. Method: immunoSEQ multiplex PCR; TCRdb's copy keeps in-frame clones and lacks some. This sample yields around 690,000 clones, of which around 12% are seen a single time; around 0.12% belongs to the top ten. For these TCRs, the target antigens are not known. The specimen was naive CD4+ T cells from blood. The source is a man aged 25 to 40 with type 1 diabetes.

The sample holds a few counts of this clone. CDR3: CASRVSGPGDTGELFF. The CDR3 DNA sequence: TGTGCCAGCAGAGTGAGTGGGCCAGGGGACACCGGGGAGCTGTTTTTT. This chain joins TRBV7-9 and TRBJ2-2, with D maybe TRBD1 (6 bases). With 6 bases removed from V and 3 bases from J, the gap between germline ends came to 17 bases. CDR1 and CDR2 (germline): SEHNR, FQNEAQ (reference sequence). This CDR3 is 16 amino acids long.

This clone was counted a few times. Written as DNA, the CDR3 is TGTGCCTGGAGTGATAAACAGGGCCAGAGCTCCTATAATTCACCCCTCCACTTT. It yields the protein CAWSDKQGQSSYNSPLHF. V gene TRBV30 combines with J gene TRBJ1-6, with D possibly TRBD1 on 6 matching bases. Trimming cost V 1 base and J 0 bases, with 16 bases left between them. Germline CDR1 GTSNPN, CDR2 SVGIG (reference sequence). The CDR3 spans 18 residues.

The rearrangement links TRBV29-1 to TRBJ2-3; D remains ambiguous. The CDR3 loop spans 12 amino acids. The germline V gene encodes CDR1 SQVTM and CDR2 ANQGSEA. With 4 bases removed from V and 4 bases from J, the gap between germline ends came to 9 bases. CDR3 in DNA: TGCAGCGTTGTGGAAACCCCAGATACGCAGTATTTT. Its protein product is CSVVETPDTQYF.

This rearrangement joins TRBV7-2 to TRBJ2-6; D is uncertain. Per germline, CDR1 SGHTA and CDR2 FQGNSA. This CDR3 has 17 amino acids. Trimming left V 9 bases short and J 0 bases short, with 18 bases between. In DNA, the CDR3 is TGTGCCAGACCAAATGGGGATTCCTACTCTGGGGCCAACGTCCTGACTTTC. It encodes CARPNGDSYSGANVLTF. The variable domain in full, completed from reference TRBV7-2 and TRBJ2-6, reads GAGVSQSPSNKVTEKGKDVELRCDPISGHTALYWYRQSLGQGLEFLIYFQGNSAPDKSGLPSDRFSAERTGGSVSTLTIQRTQQEDSAVYLCARPNGDSYSGANVLTFGAGSRLTVL.

This clone was seen only a few times. V and J are TRBV2 and TRBJ1-1; the D is unclear. This CDR3 is built from 15 residues. Germline V gene data show CDR1 as SNHLY and CDR2 as FYNNEI. The V end was cut by 5 bases, the J end by 0 bases, with 13 bases between. DNA for the CDR3: TGTGCCAGCAGTAGACGGGAGAGAGTGAACACTGAAGCTTTCTTT. It is translated as CASSRRERVNTEAFF.

This clone was counted a few times. A junction boundary mismatches the germline segment, possibly from a read error. V gene TRBV7-9 combines with J gene TRBJ1-1; D not resolved. Germline V gene sequence: CDR1 SEHNR, CDR2 FQNEAQ (reference sequence). The CDR3 covers 14 residues. The CDR3 DNA reads as TGTGCCAGCAACTTAGACCAGGCGAACACTGAAGCTTTCTTT. This translates into CASNLDQANTEAFF.

Only a few counts were recorded for this clone. The chain uses TRBV11-2 and TRBJ2-6, with D possibly being TRBD2 (7 bases). Germline CDR1 and CDR2: SGHAT and FQNNGV. This CDR3 contains 17 residues. The V gene lost 3 bases and the J gene lost 2 bases, with 14 bases spanning the gap. The CDR3 sequence: CASSFSGGSAGANVLTF. In DNA, the CDR3 is TGTGCCAGCAGCTTTTCGGGGGGCTCGGCTGGGGCCAACGTCCTGACTTTC.

This clone was counted a few times. The chain links TRBV4-2 to TRBJ1-5, with D possibly being TRBD1 (5 bases). The CDR3 extends over 14 amino acids. Deletions cut 0 bases from V and 7 bases from J, with 10 bases between. Germline assignment: CDR1 LGHNA and CDR2 YNFKEQ. The CDR3 DNA reads TGTGCCAGCAGCCAAGATGATGGGGGACAGCCCCAGCATTTT. Translating gives CASSQDDGGQPQHF.

The V and J genes are TRBV28 and TRBJ2-7, with 9 nucleotides matching TRBD2. CDR3 length: 17 residues. Germline CDR1 and CDR2: MDHEN and SYDVKM. With V trimmed by 6 bases and J by 2 bases, 14 bases remained unmatched. Here the CDR3 reads CASSPPLTSGSTYEQYF. Here the CDR3 DNA reads TGTGCCAGCAGCCCTCCTCTCACTAGCGGGTCGACCTACGAGCAGTACTTC.

The table lists this clone with a few counts. This chain joins TRBV11-2 and TRBJ2-7; D is perhaps TRBD1 (6 bases). This CDR3 has 14 residues. V lost 3 bases and J lost 3, with 12 bases in between. Germline values: CDR1 SGHAT, CDR2 FQNNGV. Here the CDR3 DNA reads TGTGCCAGCAGCTTCGACAGGACCCTCTACGAGCAGTACTTC. This encodes CASSFDRTLYEQYF.

The J gene is TRBJ2-7, the V gene TRBV27; 9 bases fit TRBD2. With 2 bases clipped from V and 3 bases from J, the junction kept 11 bases outside the gene matches. The CDR3 covers 17 residues. Per germline, CDR1 MNHEY and CDR2 SMNVEV (reference sequence). The CDR3 protein is CASSLRRSGGAYYEQYF. CDR3 DNA: TGTGCCAGCAGTTTAAGACGTAGCGGGGGAGCCTACTACGAGCAGTACTTC.

V is TRBV19 and J is TRBJ1-2, with TRBD1 identical over 7 bases. J was trimmed by 5 bases and V by 6 bases; bases with no gene match: 12. Germline assignment: CDR1 LNHDA and CDR2 SQIVND (reference sequence). This CDR3 is 15 amino acids long. The CDR3 DNA reads TGTGCCAGTAGCCCAGGGGGGATCCGACAGTATGGCTACACCTTC. Amino acids: CASSPGGIRQYGYTF. Full variable domain (outside the CDR3, taken from reference TRBV19 and TRBJ1-2): DGGITQSPKYLFRKEGQNVTLSCEQNLNHDAMYWYRQDPGQGLRLIYYSQIVNDFQKGDIAEGYSVSREKKESFPLTVTSAQKNPTAFYLCASSPGGIRQYGYTFGSGTRLTVV.

There are a few counts of this clone. The chain is built from TRBV5-1 and TRBJ2-5; possibly TRBD2 for D (6 bases). Looked up from germline, CDR1 is SGHRS and CDR2 is YFSETQ. The length of the CDR3 is 14 residues. Trimming stripped 0 bases from V and 2 bases from J, with 8 bases between. CDR3: CASSLVAAQETQYF. In DNA form, the CDR3 reads TGCGCCAGCAGCTTGGTAGCGGCGCAAGAGACCCAGTACTTC.

This clone was counted a few times. Being one base from a much bigger clone, this may be a read error. The chain couples TRBV6-1 to TRBJ2-5; D remains unclear. This CDR3 is 11 amino acids long. Looked up from germline, CDR1 is MNHNS and CDR2 is SASEGT. The V end lost 6 bases, the J end lost 3 bases, and 5 bases lay between the germline ends. CDR3 amino acids: CASSLEETQYF. The CDR3 DNA reads TGTGCCAGCAGCTTGGAAGAGACCCAGTACTTC.

This clone was detected a few times. The V call is TRBV6-5, the J call TRBJ2-7; the match to TRBD1 covers 8 bases. The CDR3 covers 14 residues. The germline V gene has CDR1 MNHEY and CDR2 SVGAGI. Unmatched junction bases numbered 1, after V lost 1 base and J lost 2 bases. CDR3 bases: TGTGCCAGCAGTTACTGGACAGGGCCCTACGAGCAGTACTTC. Residues: CASSYWTGPYEQYF.